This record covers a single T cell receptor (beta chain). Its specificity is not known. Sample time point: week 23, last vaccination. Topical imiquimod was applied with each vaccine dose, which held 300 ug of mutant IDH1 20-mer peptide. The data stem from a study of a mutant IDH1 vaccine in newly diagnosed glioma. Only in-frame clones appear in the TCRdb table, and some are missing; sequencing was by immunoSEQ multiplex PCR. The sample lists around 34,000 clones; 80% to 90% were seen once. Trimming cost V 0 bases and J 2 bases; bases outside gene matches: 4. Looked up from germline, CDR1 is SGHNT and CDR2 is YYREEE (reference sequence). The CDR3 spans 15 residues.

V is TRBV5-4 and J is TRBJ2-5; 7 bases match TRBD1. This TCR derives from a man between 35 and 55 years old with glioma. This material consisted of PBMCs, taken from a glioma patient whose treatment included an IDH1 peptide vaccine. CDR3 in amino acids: CASSLDTGAQETQYF. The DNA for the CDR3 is TGTGCCAGCAGCTTGGATACAGGGGCGCAAGAGACCCAGTACTTC. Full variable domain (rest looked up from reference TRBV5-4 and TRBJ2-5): ETGVTQSPTHLIKTRGQQVTLRCSSQSGHNTVSWYQQALGQGPQFIFQYYREEENGRGNFPPRFSGLQFPNYSSELNVNALELDDSALYLCASSLDTGAQETQYFGPGTRLLVL.